The rows below give T cell receptor beta chains drawn from one sample of a study of blood T cell repertoires in COVID-19. Profiling relied on immunoSEQ multiplex PCR, and the TCRdb table lists in-frame clones only, not all of them. Of 75,000 to 100,000 clones listed, around 80% are singletons. Material: peripheral blood. The source is a middle-aged man with active or convalescent COVID-19. Each CDR3 is given with its conserved first and last residue. D genes are given only for firm matches. The size entry is marked missing in some rows and otherwise reads once, few, many or a size class.

d_gene	v_gene	len	j_gene	abundance	CDR3nt	CDR3aa
NA	TRBV5-6	15	TRBJ2-3	NA	TGTGCCAGCAGCTTACGGTCAGGGTCCACAGATACGCAGTATTTT	CASSLRSGSTDTQYF
TRBD1	TRBV28	16	TRBJ2-3	NA	TGTGCCAGCAGTTTCCTCGACAGGGGCCCCACAGATACGCAGTATTTT	CASSFLDRGPTDTQYF
NA	TRBV15	16	TRBJ2-6	few	TGTGCCACCAGCAGGATTTACAGCTCTGGGGCCAACGTCCTGACTTTC	CATSRIYSSGANVLTF
TRBD2	TRBV19	19	TRBJ2-5	NA	TGTGCCAGTAGTATGAGGTTGGGACTAGCGGGGGGACTACAAGAGACCCAGTACTTC	CASSMRLGLAGGLQETQYF
TRBD1	TRBV6-1	15	TRBJ1-1	NA	TGTGCCAGCAGTGAAACACGGACAGGGAGAACTGAAGCTTTCTTT	CASSETRTGRTEAFF
TRBD1	TRBV30	13	TRBJ1-4	few	TGTGCCTGGAGCCGGGACAGAAATGAAAAACTGTTTTTT	CAWSRDRNEKLFF
NA	TRBV5-1	16	TRBJ1-3	few	TGCGCCAGCAGCTTGGCCGGGACATTGGCTGGAAACACCATATATTTT	CASSLAGTLAGNTIYF
NA	TRBV19	16	TRBJ2-2	NA	TGTGCCAGTAGTATCATGGGGGCTATCGACACCGGGGAGCTGTTTTTT	CASSIMGAIDTGELFF
TRBD1	TRBV28	16	TRBJ1-3	many	TGTGCCAGCAGCCCGGGGGACAGGGTGCGCGGAAACACCATATATTTT	CASSPGDRVRGNTIYF
TRBD1	TRBV11-2	13	TRBJ2-1	NA	TGTGCCAGCAGCTCCCAGGGGGACGGAGGGCAGTTCTTC	CASSSQGDGGQFF
NA	TRBV9	14	TRBJ1-6	NA	TGTGCCAGCAGCGTAGAGAGCTATAATTCACCCCTCCACTTT	CASSVESYNSPLHF
NA	TRBV7-9	14	TRBJ1-1	NA	TGTGCCAGCAGCCGCTCTGGAAGCGAGACTGAAGCTTTCTTT	CASSRSGSETEAFF
TRBD2	TRBV10-3	16	TRBJ2-3	NA	TGTGCCATCAGTGATGTTAGCGGGGGGGCGACAGATACGCAGTATTTT	CAISDVSGGATDTQYF
TRBD1	TRBV6-6	15	TRBJ1-5	NA	TGTGCCAGCAGTGAGAGACAGGGTAGCAATCAGCCCCAGCATTTT	CASSERQGSNQPQHF
NA	TRBV7-9	14	TRBJ1-1	NA	TGTGCCAGCAGCGCTAGCGGGGGCCACACTGAAGCTTTCTTT	CASSASGGHTEAFF
TRBD1	TRBV5-1	17	TRBJ1-2	NA	TGCGCCAGCAGCTTGGCGGTGGCGGGACAGGGGAACTATGGCTACACCTTC	CASSLAVAGQGNYGYTF
TRBD2	TRBV29-1	16	TRBJ2-1	NA	TGCAGCGTTGGTCTAGCGGGGGGGAGCTCCTACAATGAGCAGTTCTTC	CSVGLAGGSSYNEQFF
TRBD2	TRBV24-1	16	TRBJ2-3	NA	TGTGCCACCAGGGCGGGACTAGCGGGGGGCCCAGATACGCAGTATTTT	CATRAGLAGGPDTQYF
TRBD1	TRBV19	14	TRBJ1-2	NA	TGTGCCAGTAGGCGGACAGGGGCTAACTATGGCTACACCTTC	CASRRTGANYGYTF
NA	TRBV7-9	14	TRBJ1-2	NA	TGTGCCAGCAGCTTAGAGGGGATTGGCTATGGCTACACCTTC	CASSLEGIGYGYTF
NA	TRBV6-1	14	TRBJ2-5	NA	TGTGCCAGCAGTGAAAGGGGGATCCAAGAGACCCAGTACTTC	CASSERGIQETQYF
TRBD1	TRBV28	15	TRBJ2-5	NA	TGTGCCAGCAGTTCCGAACAGGGGCCGTGGGAGACCCAGTACTTC	CASSSEQGPWETQYF
TRBD2	TRBV11-2	15	TRBJ2-1	NA	TGTGCCAGCAGCCTAACTAGCGGGGTAGTCAATGAGCAGTTCTTC	CASSLTSGVVNEQFF
TRBD1	TRBV30	13	TRBJ2-2	NA	TGTGCCGACAGGGGGGCGAACACCGGGGAGCTGTTTTTT	CADRGANTGELFF
TRBD1	TRBV2	14	TRBJ1-1	NA	TGTGCCAACTCCCGGGACAGTCTGAACACTGAAGCTTTCTTT	CANSRDSLNTEAFF
NA	TRBV5-1	15	TRBJ2-2	NA	TGCGCCAGCAGCGGGACATTGGTAAAAACCGGGGAGCTGTTTTTT	CASSGTLVKTGELFF
TRBD1	TRBV27	15	TRBJ2-2	NA	TGTGCCAGCAGTCTCGGGACAGTCCCATCCGGGGAGCTGTTTTTT	CASSLGTVPSGELFF
TRBD2	TRBV27	20	TRBJ2-3	NA	TGTGCCAGCAGTTTAAGGGGACCGGCGGGGGGGTTTCTTTTCACAGATACGCAGTATTTT	CASSLRGPAGGFLFTDTQYF
NA	TRBV11-2	16	TRBJ1-3	NA	TGTGCCAGCAGCACCAGACCGGGAGGGCCTGGAAACACCATATATTTT	CASSTRPGGPGNTIYF
TRBD1	TRBV2	14	TRBJ2-3	NA	TGTGCCAGCACCGGGACAGGGGTCATAGATACGCAGTATTTT	CASTGTGVIDTQYF
TRBD1	TRBV10-1	14	TRBJ1-5	NA	TGCGCCAGCAGTGTTGGGACAGGGGGGCAGCCCCAGCATTTT	CASSVGTGGQPQHF
NA	TRBV10-2	13	TRBJ1-6	NA	TGCGCCAGCAGTGAGACAGATAATTCACCCCTCCACTTT	CASSETDNSPLHF
NA	TRBV7-8	13	TRBJ1-1	NA	TGTGCCAGCAGCTTAGTGGAGGAGACTGAAGCTTTCTTT	CASSLVEETEAFF
TRBD2	TRBV28	17	TRBJ2-5	few	TGTGCCAGCAGTTCGCGGGGGGGCGGAAAGTACCAAGAGACCCAGTACTTC	CASSSRGGGKYQETQYF
TRBD2	TRBV5-4	15	TRBJ2-7	few	TGTGCCAGCAGAAATAGGGGGACTAGCAACTACGAGCAGTACTTC	CASRNRGTSNYEQYF
TRBD1	TRBV4-3	16	TRBJ1-6	NA	TGCGCCAGCAGCCAAGGCGGGACAGGGGATAATTCACCCCTCCACTTT	CASSQGGTGDNSPLHF
NA	TRBV12-3/TRBV12-4	12	TRBJ2-7	NA	TGTGCCAGCAGCCGTGGCAACTACGAGCAGTACTTC	CASSRGNYEQYF
NA	TRBV5-6	14	TRBJ1-1	NA	TGTGCCAGCAGCTCCAGATACAAGAACACTGAAGCTTTCTTT	CASSSRYKNTEAFF
NA	TRBV2	13	TRBJ2-7	NA	TGTGCCAGCAGCAGGGGCATGGCCTACGAGCAGTACTTC	CASSRGMAYEQYF
NA	TRBV19	18	TRBJ1-5	once	TGTGCCAGTAGTATAGAAGGTGAAGGGAGGCCCAGCAATCAGCCCCAGCATTTT	CASSIEGEGRPSNQPQHF
NA	TRBV12-3/TRBV12-4	13	TRBJ2-1	NA	TGTGCCAGCAGTCCGGCAGGATACAATGAGCAGTTCTTC	CASSPAGYNEQFF
NA	TRBV20-1	11	TRBJ2-7	NA	TGCAGTGTTGACGGAGACTACGAGCAGTACTTC	CSVDGDYEQYF
NA	TRBV7-7	16	TRBJ1-2	once	TGTGCCAGCAGCTTACCTCACGCTGGTTTGGAGTATGGCTACACCTTC	CASSLPHAGLEYGYTF
NA	TRBV5-1	15	TRBJ2-3	NA	TGCGCCAGCAGCTTGGAGGACACCCTTCTAGATACGCAGTATTTT	CASSLEDTLLDTQYF
NA	TRBV2	11	TRBJ2-7	NA	TGTGCCAGCAGTGTTAGATACGAGCAGTACTTC	CASSVRYEQYF
NA	TRBV7-8	16	TRBJ1-1	NA	TGTGCCAGCAGCCACGGGAGGGACAAGGGGAACACTGAAGCTTTCTTT	CASSHGRDKGNTEAFF
TRBD2	TRBV7-6	16	TRBJ2-5	NA	TGTGCCAGCAGAATAACAGCTAGCGGGCCCCAAGAGACCCAGTACTTC	CASRITASGPQETQYF
TRBD1	TRBV18	16	TRBJ2-5	NA	TGTGCCAGCTCACCAATACTACAGGGGGCTGGGGAGACCCAGTACTTC	CASSPILQGAGETQYF
TRBD1	TRBV14	15	TRBJ1-1	NA	TGTGCCAGCAGCCCACCGACAGGGGTGAACACTGAAGCTTTCTTT	CASSPPTGVNTEAFF
NA	TRBV30	11	TRBJ2-7	NA	TGTGCCTGGAGTCTGACAGTCTCCAAGTACTTC	CAWSLTVSKYF
NA	TRBV6-6	14	TRBJ1-2	NA	TGTGCCAGCAGCCACCAACAGGGAAACTATGGCTACACCTTC	CASSHQQGNYGYTF
NA	TRBV6-5	15	TRBJ2-3	NA	TGTGCCAGCAGCCACCAACAGAATCCCACAGATACGCAGTATTTT	CASSHQQNPTDTQYF